This T cell receptor (beta chain) emerged from a study of T cells in Graves' hyperthyroidism and ophthalmopathy (dated by TCRdb to about 2019). Study-level background: Peripheral blood was collected at initial diagnosis, before any treatment. TCR V-J signatures able to tell the groups apart were searched for in a discovery cohort of 100 patients, of whom more than 40 had Graves' ophthalmopathy and around 56 had stable Graves' hyperthyroidism. Prospective prediction of ophthalmopathy was tested in an independent validation cohort consisting of 18 hyperthyroidism patients and around 16 patients who later progressed to ophthalmopathy. The 100 or so discovery patients were randomly split 7:3 into training and test sets. In several Graves' hyperthyroidism patients, the study also compared T-cell repertoires from thyroid tissue with T-cell repertoires from blood. Following sampling, methimazole starting at 30 mg daily was given to hyperthyroidism patients, and high-dose intravenous methylprednisolone was given to ophthalmopathy patients. According to the paper, TCR Vbeta CDR3 sequencing was carried out on approximately 140 peripheral blood samples, which came from fewer than 50 ophthalmopathy, 80 or so hyperthyroidism and about 17 progressor patients. What the work shows at the level of the full study, not this receptor alone: In validation, the model predicted progression to ophthalmopathy with approximately 71% sensitivity and less than 80% specificity, a median of approximately 6.5 months before onset. No statistical method was used to fix the sample size in advance, and group allocation was not hidden from the investigators. Most expanded thyroid clonotypes (frequency above 0.001) were also detected in blood, suggesting blood repertoires may reflect thyroid immune responses. A 13 V-J signature model separated ophthalmopathy from stable hyperthyroidism, with 87.88% sensitivity and 81.08% specificity in cross-validation and 80%/75% in testing.

The TCR beta CDR3 regions were amplified from the RNA transcripts. A first-round RT-PCR of the TCR CDR3 used the HTBI primer set with the Qiagen OneStep RT-PCR kit. Libraries were constructed in a second round of multiplex PCR, after which size selection and purification were performed. The libraries were sequenced on an Illumina HiSeq2000 using paired-end 100 bp reads. As for the original processing: SOAPnuke was used to process the raw data, with reads discarded if the reads contained adapters or uncalled bases, had a mean Phred below 15, or lacked an exact constant-primer or identifier match. High-quality paired reads were merged with COPE v1.2.5, and unique nucleotide sequences were defined as clonotypes. MiTCR v1.1 was used to align clonotypes to the IMGT TRBV, TRBD and TRBJ reference segments. Only V-J combinations with frequency above 0.0001, covering about 99% of repertoires, were analysed. The TCS score was defined as the ratio of F50 (clonal expansion) to E x V (chaos), calculated using BLOSUM62-based TCRdist between CDR3 peptides within each V-J. Welch's t-statistics and random forest reduced approximately 520 V-J features to roughly 13, which were used in a naive Bayes classifier (R e1071). TCRdb redid the processing of the public reads, applying fastp at Q25 and MiXCR, and retained in-frame beta chains. Every CDR3 protein is listed once, alongside the most common genes and DNA of its rows. None of the V and J calls come from the authors' own analysis; TCRdb made them. This sample lists 600,000 or so distinct CDR3 sequences; about a sixth were detected once. 3.8% of the sample rests with the top ten.

From V the trimming removes 3 bases and from J it removes 7 bases, while the gene matches leave 5 bases of the junction unaccounted for. From the germline V gene, CDR1 is SGHRS and CDR2 is YFSETQ. The cysteine opens and the phenylalanine closes a CDR3 of 15 amino acids. The kept DNA is CDR3 alone, 45 bases in frame from the first base. This clonotype was seen many times. Its antigen specificity is not known. Base qualities are not recorded, but no much larger clone differs from it by a single base. Stable Graves' hyperthyroidism was defined as no progression to ophthalmopathy during 18 months of follow-up. Hyperthyroidism patients were aged 18 to 65 years and newly diagnosed, with disease duration of less than 2 months. Any patient with an uncontrolled infection, another autoimmune disease, pregnancy or lactation was excluded. Clinical symptoms, serum thyroxine and TRAb, thyroid ultrasound, and orbital computed tomography formed the basis for the diagnoses. Ficoll-Paque density gradient centrifugation was used to isolate PBMCs from around 9.1 ml of fresh peripheral blood. Total RNA was extracted using Trizol reagent, and RNA quality was assessed on an Agilent 2100 Bioanalyzer.

The chain uses TRBV5-1 and TRBJ2-1, and TRBD2 aligns with 12 junction nucleotides. The clonotype originates from a young woman with Graves' hyperthyroidism. The material sequenced was blood. The CDR3 reads as follows: CASSSRLAGVNEQFF. The base sequence is TGCGCCAGCAGCTCCCGACTAGCGGGAGTGAATGAGCAGTTCTTC. Joined to the reference TRBV5-1 and TRBJ2-1 proteins, this CDR3 gives the full variable domain: KAGVTQTPRYLIKTRGQQVTLSCSPISGHRSVSWYQQTPGQGLQFLFEYFSETQRNKGNFPGRFSGRQFSNSRSEMNVSTLELGDSALYLCASSSRLAGVNEQFFGPGTRLTVL.